These 5 T cell receptor beta chains originate from one sample sequenced in a study of T-cell reconstitution after alpha-beta-depleted transplantation in children. Using unique molecular identifiers, the investigators prepared the TCRbeta library. MiXCR, applied by TCRdb to the PCR reads, yields one record per CDR3 protein. The table includes under 250,000 distinct CDR3 sequences, 5.5% to 7% detected once. Material: PBMCs, obtained before TCRalphabeta/CD19-depleted stem cell transplant. Receptors originate from a boy aged 2 to 10 with acute lymphoblastic leukemia, due to receive a stem cell transplant.

This clonotype appeared many times. The chain links TRBV6-2 or TRBV6-3 to TRBJ2-7; 8 bases line up with TRBD1. Per the germline V gene, CDR1 is MNHEY and CDR2 is SVGEGT. The CDR3 runs 14 residues. V shed 5 bases and J 1 base; nucleotides not matched to a gene: 4. The CDR3 DNA sequence: TGTGCCAGCAGTACCGGGACAGGTTCCTACGAGCAGTACTTC. It is translated as CASSTGTGSYEQYF.

This clonotype occurred a few times. The J gene is TRBJ2-5, the V gene TRBV3-1; TRBD2 aligns across 13 bases. Germline CDR1 is LGHDT and CDR2 is YNNKEL (reference sequence). With V trimmed by 1 base and J by 6 bases, 5 bases remained unmatched. There are 16 residues in the CDR3. The DNA for the CDR3 is TGTGCCAGCAGCCAAGCAACTAGCGGGGGGGAAAAGACCCAGTACTTC. This sequence encodes CASSQATSGGEKTQYF.

This clonotype was counted ten times or more. J is TRBJ1-5 and V is TRBV12-3 or TRBV12-4; 11 bases fit TRBD1. The CDR3 extends over 15 amino acids. V lost 5 bases, J lost 7 bases, and 7 bases stayed unmatched. This CDR3 is CASSRTGGERQPQHF. DNA for the CDR3: TGTGCCAGCAGTAGGACAGGGGGCGAGCGGCAGCCCCAGCATTTT.

This clonotype was seen ten or more times. The rearrangement joins TRBV27 to TRBJ1-1; TRBD1 is a possible D gene (5 bases). Germline-derived CDR1 and CDR2 are MNHEY and SMNVEV (reference sequence). Trimming took off 3 bases at V and 7 bases at J, with 12 bases between the two ends. This CDR3 spans 13 amino acids. The CDR3: CASSFSGGSEAFF. The CDR3 DNA follows: TGTGCCAGCAGTTTTAGCGGGGGTAGTGAAGCTTTCTTT.

The V and J genes are TRBV12-3 or TRBV12-4 and TRBJ1-1, with 8 bases lining up with TRBD1. Trimming at V came to 5 bases and at J to 0 bases, leaving 8 bases not matched to a gene. The CDR3 runs to 16 residues. CDR3 loop: CASSPPTGALNTEAFF. Here the CDR3 DNA reads TGTGCCAGCAGTCCCCCGACAGGGGCCTTGAACACTGAAGCTTTCTTT.